Below, one TCR beta chain is given with its context. What it binds is unknown. V shed 3 bases, J shed 2 bases, and the junction held 4 bases outside the gene matches. CDR3 length equals 17 residues. Germline assignment: CDR1 LNHDA and CDR2 SQIVND (reference sequence). Generated by immunoSEQ multiplex PCR, the TCRdb table keeps only in-frame clones and is missing some. The data hold some 2 million clones, with 90% to 95% observed a single time. This entry comes from a study of shared clonotypes between healthy human individuals. Study information: CD4 naive cells filled three plates per donor, CD4 memory three, CD8 naive two and CD8 memory one.

Study observations and caveats: The authors expected sequencing depth to affect clonotype sharing among donors.

The chain joins TRBV19 to TRBJ2-3, with 14 bases matching TRBD2. The material sequenced was naive CD4+ T cells sorted from blood. As for subset: CD45RA+ positively selected. The sequence was collected from a man younger than 35 in good health. The CDR3 DNA reads as TGTGCCAGTAGTATCAGACTAGCGGGGGGGGACACAGATACGCAGTATTTT. It specifies CASSIRLAGGDTDTQYF.